Listed below are T cell receptor beta chains from one sample, sequenced in a study of T cell repertoires in cytomegalovirus infection. TCRdb analysed the reads with MiXCR anew, one entry per CDR3 protein. The sample yields 310,000 or so distinct CDR3 sequences, roughly 25% seen once. Sequencing input: PBMCs. Source of these receptors: a human donor in good health (CMV status not recorded). Some clones in this sample may be carry-over from other donors' samples. Each CDR3 is given with its conserved first and last residue. The D gene is left open where the match is weak.

d_call,j_call,v_call,cdr3_aa
TRBD1,TRBJ1-1,TRBV19,CASSRQGQNTEAFF
-,TRBJ1-1,TRBV19,CASSPARQNTEAFF
-,TRBJ2-7,TRBV12-3/TRBV12-4,CASSLARRTYEQYF
-,TRBJ1-1,TRBV7-2,CASRPAGRGTEAFF
-,TRBJ1-1,TRBV7-2,CASSLERGGGTEAFF
-,TRBJ2-7,TRBV7-2,CASSLAGDSYEQYF
TRBD2,TRBJ2-7,TRBV12-3/TRBV12-4,CASSLGGGGLAGANEQYF
-,TRBJ2-4,TRBV11-2,CASSSGWQPPAKNIQYF
-,TRBJ2-2,TRBV5-5,CASSLRGWDGELFF
-,TRBJ2-1,TRBV11-2,CASSLDLTPPSYNEQFF
-,TRBJ2-7,TRBV5-5,CASSERGARDYEQYF
-,TRBJ2-5,TRBV7-9,CASSLANRVKETQYF
-,TRBJ1-4,TRBV29-1,CSVEIEKLFF
-,TRBJ2-1,TRBV11-2,CASSLVLGGNSYNEQFF
TRBD2,TRBJ2-3,TRBV7-2,CASSVQGGSTDTQYF
TRBD2,TRBJ2-5,TRBV5-4,CASSRTSGGEETQYF
-,TRBJ1-5,TRBV2,CASRPYPLEPQHF
-,TRBJ1-5,TRBV20-1,CSASWGTRGIQPQHF
TRBD1,TRBJ1-1,TRBV7-8,CASSPNGQGVEAFF
TRBD1,TRBJ2-3,TRBV5-1,CASSFDRAGDTQYF
-,TRBJ1-2,TRBV5-6,CASTLLPDPIYGYTF
-,TRBJ2-3,TRBV7-2,CASSLATTDTQYF
-,TRBJ2-3,TRBV27,CASSLGSLTDTQYF
TRBD1,TRBJ2-7,TRBV7-2,CASSLGTGYEQYF
-,TRBJ1-1,TRBV12-3/TRBV12-4,CASSFSGIAFF
-,TRBJ2-2,TRBV7-9,CASSLPTLNTGELFF
-,TRBJ2-5,TRBV7-2,CASSQTRTSSRRETQYF
TRBD1,TRBJ1-3,TRBV5-5,CASSSRQGAFGNTIYF